This T cell receptor beta chain was identified during a study of T cells after yellow fever vaccination. From the 5' RACE reads, TCRdb called clonotypes with MiXCR, one entry per CDR3 protein. The sample lists approximately 260,000 distinct CDR3 sequences, roughly 5.2% occurring once. V lost 5 bases and J lost 2, with 18 bases in between. Germline V gives CDR1 SGHNT, CDR2 YYREEE (reference sequence). The CDR3 has 16 residues. Note on this clonotype: No antigen is known for it.

Findings of the study overall: Though weaker, the secondary response peaked faster, on day 5 versus 15.

This rearrangement joins TRBV5-4 to TRBJ2-3, with a tentative D call TRBD1 (7 bases). The sample consisted of CD4+ T cells sorted from PBMCs, taken on the day of the yellow fever booster vaccination. This clonotype was obtained from a man aged 18 to 29 who received the YFV17D yellow fever vaccine. In nucleotides, the CDR3 is TGTGCCAGCAGACGGGCGGGAAGGGGGCCCACAGATACGCAGTATTTT. The encoded protein is CASRRAGRGPTDTQYF.